What follows are 27 T cell receptor beta chains derived from one specimen sequenced in a study of blood T cell repertoires in COVID-19. Clones were sequenced by immunoSEQ multiplex PCR, and TCRdb holds only the in-frame ones, with some missing. Of around 220,000 clones in the sample, 86% are singletons; the top ten hold 2% to 2.5%. What was sequenced was peripheral blood. These receptors were obtained from a woman aged 45-65 years with acute or convalescent COVID-19.

The J gene is TRBJ2-2, the V gene TRBV29-1; 7 nucleotides match TRBD2. CDR1 and CDR2 from the germline V gene are SQVTM and ANQGSEA. After removal of 4 bases from V and 4 bases from J, the junction contained 6 bases not matched to a gene. This CDR3 contains 14 residues. The CDR3 coding sequence is TGCAGCGTTGGCGCGGGAGCATCCACCGGGGAGCTGTTTTTT. It yields the protein CSVGAGASTGELFF.

The chain carries TRBV6-5 and TRBJ1-1; no reliable D call. This CDR3 region has 13 residues. Germline-derived CDR1 and CDR2 are MNHEY and SVGAGI. V was trimmed by 8 bases and J by 2 bases, leaving 12 bases between them. CDR3 sequence: CASAEVINTEAFF. The DNA of the CDR3 is TGTGCCAGCGCCGAGGTTATAAACACTGAAGCTTTCTTT.

V is TRBV20-1 and J is TRBJ2-4; 7 nucleotides match TRBD1. Germline assignment: CDR1 DFQATT and CDR2 SNEGSKA (reference sequence). Germline trimming cut 6 bases from V and 10 bases from J; bases unmatched to any gene: 6. The CDR3 runs to 11 residues. CDR3 coding DNA: TGCAGTGCCCCGGGACAGAATATTCAGTACTTC. This translates into CSAPGQNIQYF.

The chain has TRBV6-1 and TRBJ1-2; 11 bases line up with TRBD1. Germline V lookup: CDR1 MNHNS, CDR2 SASEGT. CDR3 size: 16 residues. The V gene end was trimmed by 4 bases and the J gene end by 4 bases; junction bases not matched to a gene: 8. DNA for the CDR3: TGTGCCAGCAGTGTCGCCGGGACAGGGGGAGTCTATGGCTACACCTTC. This codes for CASSVAGTGGVYGYTF.

The chain carries TRBV11-3 and TRBJ2-1; D uncertain. This CDR3 is built from 11 residues. CDR1 and CDR2 (germline): SGHNT, YENEEA. The V gene lost 5 bases and the J gene lost 8 bases, with 7 bases spanning the gap. This CDR3 reads CASSDWDEQFF. The CDR3 nucleotides are TGTGCCAGCAGCGACTGGGATGAGCAGTTCTTC.

The chain combines TRBV7-7 with TRBJ2-3, with 11 bases aligning to TRBD2. The CDR3 contains 15 residues. The germline CDR1 and CDR2 sequences are SSHAT and FNYEAQ (reference sequence). V dropped 5 bases and J dropped 2; count of bases not matched to a gene: 3. CDR3 nucleotides: TGTGCCAGCAGCGTTAGCGGGGGGGACACAGATACGCAGTATTTT. Encoded protein: CASSVSGGDTDTQYF.

A single count supports this clone. V and J are TRBV6-2 or TRBV6-3 and TRBJ2-4; 11 bases match TRBD2. CDR1 is MNHEY and CDR2 is SVGEGT in the germline V gene. CDR3 length equals 20 residues. The junction had 17 bases not matched to a gene; V was cut back by 4 bases and J by 3 bases. CDR3 loop: CASSWGSWLAGGYGKNIQYF. The CDR3 DNA sequence: TGTGCCAGCAGTTGGGGGTCGTGGCTAGCGGGAGGTTATGGCAAAAACATTCAGTACTTC.

The CDR3 spells CASSIARDGAEAFF. Written as DNA, the CDR3 is TGTGCCAGTAGTATAGCCAGGGATGGGGCTGAAGCTTTCTTT. The chain joins TRBV19 to TRBJ1-1; D perhaps matches TRBD1 (5 bases). The CDR3 is 14 amino acids. Germline V gives CDR1 LNHDA, CDR2 SQIVND (reference sequence). V was clipped by 1 base and J by 6 bases, with 12 bases between them.

V gene TRBV9 combines with J gene TRBJ2-2; TRBD2 matches at 8 bases. The germline CDR1 and CDR2 sequences are SGDLS and YYNGEE. The CDR3 totals 14 residues. The ends lost 3 bases at V and 5 bases at J; junction bases unmatched: 3. CDR3 sequence reads: CASSAKRETGELFF. The CDR3 DNA is TGTGCCAGCAGCGCGAAGCGGGAGACCGGGGAGCTGTTTTTT.

The chain uses TRBV24-1 and TRBJ1-4, with a weak D call TRBD1 (5 bases). Germline CDR1 is KGHDR and CDR2 is SFDVKD. Trimming shortened V by 10 bases and J by 3 bases, and 11 bases separated the two germline ends. The CDR3 has 13 amino acids. CDR3 region: CATGTDANEKLFF. As DNA, the CDR3 is TGTGCCACAGGGACTGATGCTAATGAAAAACTGTTTTTT.

The rearrangement uses TRBV7-9 and TRBJ2-3; 7 bases align to TRBD1. The CDR3 loop spans 15 amino acids. Germline V gives CDR1 SEHNR, CDR2 FQNEAQ (reference sequence). J gave up 0 bases and V 5 bases, and 5 bases lay outside the gene matches. The CDR3 nucleotides read TGTGCCAGCAGCATACGACAGGGTAGCACAGATACGCAGTATTTT. Amino acid sequence: CASSIRQGSTDTQYF.

The CDR3 region is CASSLSYGGTEAFF. The CDR3 DNA reads as TGTGCCAGCAGTTTATCGTACGGGGGCACTGAAGCTTTCTTT. This chain links TRBV27 with TRBJ1-1; D might be TRBD1 (5 bases). The V gene's germline CDR1 is MNHEY and CDR2 SMNVEV (reference sequence). This CDR3 spans 14 amino acids. V shed 0 bases and J shed 4 bases, with 9 bases lying between them.

The chain joins TRBV14 to TRBJ2-3, with D possibly being TRBD2 (5 bases). This CDR3 comprises 16 residues. Germline CDR1 SGHDN, CDR2 FVKESK. V was shortened by 0 bases and J by 4 bases, with 14 bases between the two germline ends. The CDR3 region is CASSQDVHPGADTQYF. The DNA of the CDR3 is TGTGCCAGCAGCCAAGATGTTCACCCCGGGGCAGATACGCAGTATTTT.

This chain links TRBV5-6 with TRBJ1-2; D might be TRBD1 (6 bases). CDR3 length: 14 residues. CDR1 is SGHDT and CDR2 is YYEEEE in the germline V gene. The V end lost 4 bases, the J end lost 2 bases, and 12 bases lay between the germline ends. The CDR3, as DNA: TGTGCCAGCAGCCCCGGGGGGCTAAACTATGGCTACACCTTC. Translation gives CASSPGGLNYGYTF.

The table lists this clone with a count of one. The genes are TRBV2 and TRBJ2-2; 7 bases agree with TRBD2. Trimming removed 3 bases from V and 1 base from J; junction bases left unmatched: 5. The CDR3 covers 16 residues. Germline assignment: CDR1 SNHLY and CDR2 FYNNEI. DNA for the CDR3: TGTGCCAGCAGTGACCGAGCGGGGTTGAACACCGGGGAGCTGTTTTTT. This translates into CASSDRAGLNTGELFF.

J is TRBJ2-5 and V is TRBV7-2; D is perhaps TRBD2 (7 bases). V lost 4 bases and J lost 4, with 13 bases in between. The CDR3 loop spans 14 amino acids. The germline gives CDR1 SGHTA, CDR2 FQGNSA. The CDR3 nucleotides read TGTGCCAGCAGCTACGGACTAGGGGGAGAGACCCAGTACTTC. Protein product: CASSYGLGGETQYF.

V is TRBV30 and J is TRBJ2-6; D not certain. The germline V and J ends were trimmed by 4 bases and 4 bases, with 5 bases remaining between them. The germline V gene has CDR1 GTSNPN and CDR2 SVGIG (reference sequence). This CDR3 spans 12 amino acids. The CDR3 nucleotides are TGTGCCTGGAATCGGGGGGCCAACGTCCTGACTTTC. Residues: CAWNRGANVLTF.

J is TRBJ1-1 and V is TRBV12-3 or TRBV12-4, with a weak D call TRBD1 (6 bases). The CDR3 loop spans 12 amino acids. V was shortened by 5 bases and J by 8 bases, with 12 bases between the two germline ends. The DNA of the CDR3 is TGTGCCAGCAGTCCCGACAGGACAGAAGCTTTCTTT. Its protein is CASSPDRTEAFF.

The chain recombines TRBV12-3 or TRBV12-4 with TRBJ1-2; D is ambiguous. Trimming took 4 bases from V and 8 from J, leaving 11 bases between them. This CDR3 region has 12 residues. The CDR3: CASSSGLEGYTF. DNA for the CDR3: TGTGCCAGCAGTTCGGGTTTGGAGGGCTACACCTTC.

V gene TRBV4-1 combines with J gene TRBJ2-2; no reliable D call. Between the trimmed V and J ends, which lost 1 base and 4 bases, there was a span of 7 bases. The CDR3 has 14 amino acids. CDR1 and CDR2 from the germline V gene are MGHRA and YSYEKL. The CDR3 DNA reads as TGCGCCAGCAGCCAAGTTGGCACCACCGGGGAGCTGTTTTTT. It translates to CASSQVGTTGELFF.

This clone was counted between two and nine times. This sequence joins TRBV20-1 and TRBJ1-1; 7 bases align to TRBD1. Germline V CDR1 and CDR2: DFQATT, SNEGSKA (reference sequence). The trim removed 6 bases at V and 11 bases at J, leaving 9 bases unmatched. CDR3 length: 11 residues. The CDR3 is CSAVRQTGAFF. Here the CDR3 DNA reads TGCAGTGCAGTTAGACAGACAGGGGCTTTCTTT.

The chain recombines TRBV7-9 with TRBJ2-4; no reliable D call. The CDR3 length is 16 residues. Germline lookup yields CDR1 SEHNR and CDR2 FQNEAQ (reference sequence). V lost 5 bases, J lost 4 bases, and 18 bases lay in between. The CDR3 DNA follows: TGTGCCAGCAGCCCCCCCGCAGGATCTCATAAAAACATTCAGTACTTC. Amino acid sequence: CASSPPAGSHKNIQYF.

The rearrangement uses TRBV19 and TRBJ1-5; possible D gene TRBD1, 5 bases. Trimming took off 0 bases at V and 2 bases at J, with 14 bases between the two ends. This CDR3 is built from 17 residues. Germline V gene lookup returns CDR1 LNHDA and CDR2 SQIVND (reference sequence). In DNA form, the CDR3 reads TGTGCCAGTAGTATAGATCGGTCCAGGGAGGGCAATCAGCCCCAGCATTTT. The encoded protein is CASSIDRSREGNQPQHF.

The chain is built from TRBV11-2 and TRBJ1-3; D uncertain. The CDR3 is 15 amino acids. Trimming removed 5 bases at V and 4 bases at J, with 15 bases between. Per the germline V gene, CDR1 is SGHAT and CDR2 is FQNNGV. CDR3 DNA: TGTGCCAGCAGCCCTTCCACGGGAGCCGGAAACACCATATATTTT. As protein: CASSPSTGAGNTIYF.

J is TRBJ1-2 and V is TRBV6-5, with 9 positions matching TRBD1. The trim removed 6 bases at V and 10 bases at J, leaving 15 bases unmatched. Germline-derived CDR1 and CDR2 are MNHEY and SVGAGI. CDR3 length: 15 amino acids. The CDR3 loop reads CASRIPTGGVASYTF. The CDR3, as DNA: TGTGCCAGCAGGATCCCAACAGGGGGCGTAGCTTCCTACACCTTC.

The V and J genes are TRBV5-1 and TRBJ2-5; 10 bases map to TRBD2. The germline gives CDR1 SGHRS, CDR2 YFSETQ. This CDR3 is built from 16 residues. The V and J ends lost 0 bases and 5 bases, in that order; junction bases with no gene match: 7. This CDR3 reads CASSLASGGAVETQYF. CDR3 DNA: TGCGCCAGCAGCTTGGCGAGCGGGGGGGCCGTGGAGACCCAGTACTTC. Full variable domain (rest looked up from reference TRBV5-1 and TRBJ2-5): KAGVTQTPRYLIKTRGQQVTLSCSPISGHRSVSWYQQTPGQGLQFLFEYFSETQRNKGNFPGRFSGRQFSNSRSEMNVSTLELGDSALYLCASSLASGGAVETQYFGPGTRLLVL.

This clone showed up just once. The rearrangement joins TRBV7-2 to TRBJ1-5; maybe TRBD1 (5 bases). CDR1 is SGHTA and CDR2 is FQGNSA in the germline V gene. This CDR3 is built from 17 residues. Trimming removed 1 base at V and 1 base at J, with 14 bases between. CDR3 coding DNA: TGTGCCAGCAGCTTAGAGGTATGGGGCAGAAGCAATCAGCCCCAGCATTTT. Amino acid sequence: CASSLEVWGRSNQPQHF.